Listed here are 18 T cell receptor beta chains from one sample, sequenced in a study of blood T cell repertoires in COVID-19. The repertoire was sequenced with immunoSEQ multiplex PCR; TCRdb's copy has only in-frame clones and lacks some. The table shows some 95,000 clones, with 80% occurring only once. Sequenced input: peripheral blood. These TCRs come from a man aged 45-65 years who had recovered from COVID-19.

This rearrangement joins TRBV5-1 to TRBJ2-1; 10 nucleotides match TRBD2. Germline loops: CDR1 SGHRS, CDR2 YFSETQ. The J segment lost 10 bases and the V segment lost 5 bases, leaving 15 bases of the junction unmatched. The CDR3 is made up of 16 amino acids. The DNA for the CDR3 is TGCGCCAGCAGGTTTGTCACTAGCGGGGATCGGGGAGAGCAGTTCTTC. This sequence encodes CASRFVTSGDRGEQFF.

The chain links TRBV6-5 to TRBJ1-1, with D perhaps matching TRBD1 (5 bases). The CDR3 runs to 13 residues. Trimming left V 2 bases short and J 9 bases short, with 13 bases between. Germline V gene lookup returns CDR1 MNHEY and CDR2 SVGAGI. The DNA of the CDR3 is TGTGCCAGCAGTTACGTTGAGTTGGGGCAAGCTTTCTTT. This translates into CASSYVELGQAFF.

The rearrangement joins TRBV29-1 to TRBJ1-1; 7 nucleotides agree with TRBD1. With 7 bases clipped from V and 1 base from J, the junction kept 9 bases outside the gene matches. This CDR3 has 14 residues. CDR1 and CDR2 (germline): SQVTM, ANQGSEA. In DNA form, the CDR3 reads TGCAGCGCTTCAAACCGGGACAGGAACACTGAAGCTTTCTTT. Residues: CSASNRDRNTEAFF. The complete variable domain, with remaining parts taken from reference TRBV29-1 and TRBJ1-1, reads SAVISQKPSRDICQRGTSLTIQCQVDSQVTMMFWYRQQPGQSLTLIATANQGSEATYESGFVIDKFPISRPNLTFSTLTVSNMSPEDSSIYLCSASNRDRNTEAFFGQGTRLTVV.

The gene calls are TRBV18 and TRBJ2-7; the D is unclear. Trimming removed 6 bases at V and 0 bases at J, with 9 bases between. This CDR3 region has 13 residues. The germline CDR1 and CDR2 sequences are KGHSH and LQKENI. The CDR3 loop reads CASSQTISYEQYF. The DNA of the CDR3 is TGTGCCAGCTCCCAAACAATCTCCTACGAGCAGTACTTC.

This chain joins TRBV7-8 and TRBJ2-7, with 11 bases fitting TRBD2. The CDR3 contains 15 residues. Germline V gene sequence: CDR1 SGHVS, CDR2 FQNEAQ. Unmatched junction bases numbered 1, after V lost 3 bases and J lost 0 bases. The CDR3 spells CASSLTSGISYEQYF. In nucleotides, the CDR3 is TGTGCCAGCAGCTTGACTAGCGGGATCTCCTACGAGCAGTACTTC.

This chain joins TRBV7-2 and TRBJ2-1, with a possible D match to TRBD2 (6 bases). The CDR3 contains 16 residues. CDR1 is SGHTA and CDR2 is FQGNSA in the germline V gene. Trimming removed 4 bases from V and 7 bases from J, with 20 bases in between. The CDR3 sequence: CASSSSGVGIWNEQFF. The CDR3 nucleotides read TGTGCCAGCAGCTCTTCGGGGGTTGGGATTTGGAATGAGCAGTTCTTC. The whole variable domain, remainder taken from reference TRBV7-2 and TRBJ2-1, is GAGVSQSPSNKVTEKGKDVELRCDPISGHTALYWYRQSLGQGLEFLIYFQGNSAPDKSGLPSDRFSAERTGGSVSTLTIQRTQQEDSAVYLCASSSSGVGIWNEQFFGPGTRLTVL.

V is TRBV11-2 and J is TRBJ2-2; 9 bases match TRBD1. Germline V gene lookup returns CDR1 SGHAT and CDR2 FQNNGV. With V trimmed by 5 bases and J by 4 bases, 2 bases remained unmatched. The CDR3 extends over 14 amino acids. CDR3 sequence reads: CASSPTGGTGELFF. CDR3 sequence (DNA): TGTGCCAGCAGCCCGACAGGGGGCACCGGGGAGCTGTTTTTT. The full variable domain, rest sourced from reference TRBV11-2 and TRBJ2-2, is EAGVAQSPRYKIIEKRQSVAFWCNPISGHATLYWYQQILGQGPKLLIQFQNNGVVDDSQLPKDRFSAERLKGVDSTLKIQPAKLEDSAVYLCASSPTGGTGELFFGEGSRLTVL.

J is TRBJ2-5 and V is TRBV21-1; no DNA check was done on the table's D call, TRBD2. TRBV21-1 is tagged as a pseudogene. The CDR3 extends over 17 amino acids. The chain's CDR3 is CASSKTCQRERIETQYF. CDR3 nucleotide sequence: TGTGCCAGCAGCAAAACCTGTCAGCGGGAGAGGATCGAGACCCAGTACTTC.

The chain combines TRBV9 with TRBJ2-2, with D hard to call. The germline gives CDR1 SGDLS, CDR2 YYNGEE. V shed 0 bases and J shed 0 bases, with 6 bases lying between them. The CDR3 is 15 residues long. CDR3 loop: CASSVGGTNTGELFF. The DNA of the CDR3 is TGTGCCAGCAGCGTAGGAGGTACGAACACCGGGGAGCTGTTTTTT.

This clone has more than one count but fewer than ten. This rearrangement joins TRBV28 to TRBJ1-1; maybe TRBD1 (6 bases). V was trimmed by 8 bases and J by 6 bases, leaving 22 bases between them. This CDR3 is built from 15 residues. CDR1 is MDHEN, CDR2 SYDVKM, per germline. The chain's CDR3 is CASWAGVGVGAEAFF. CDR3 sequence (DNA): TGTGCCAGCTGGGCAGGGGTGGGGGTAGGGGCTGAAGCTTTCTTT.

The chain links TRBV19 to TRBJ1-5; 9 nucleotides match TRBD1. CDR1 and CDR2 (germline): LNHDA, SQIVND (reference sequence). V shed 5 bases and J 10 bases; nucleotides not matched to a gene: 9. The CDR3 covers 14 residues. This CDR3 reads CASSFQTGGGPQHF. The CDR3 bases are TGTGCCAGTAGTTTCCAGACAGGGGGAGGACCCCAGCATTTT.

The genes are TRBV18 and TRBJ2-7, with TRBD1 identical over 7 bases. This CDR3 region has 14 residues. Germline V lookup: CDR1 KGHSH, CDR2 LQKENI. With V trimmed by 6 bases and J by 1 base, 6 bases remained unmatched. CDR3 DNA: TGTGCCAGCTCCCTCGGCAGGGGGTCCTACGAGCAGTACTTC. It codes for CASSLGRGSYEQYF. The whole variable domain, filled in from reference TRBV18 and TRBJ2-7, reads NAGVMQNPRHLVRRRGQEARLRCSPMKGHSHVYWYRQLPEEGLKFMVYLQKENIIDESGMPKERFSAEFPKEGPSILRIQQVVRGDSAAYFCASSLGRGSYEQYFGPGTRLTVT.

This sequence joins TRBV5-1 and TRBJ2-7, with D perhaps matching TRBD1 (6 bases). The CDR3 runs to 15 residues. Germline V lookup: CDR1 SGHRS, CDR2 YFSETQ. Trimming left V 3 bases short and J 1 base short, with 14 bases between. CDR3 sequence (DNA): TGCGCCAGCAGCTGGGGGCTTAGAGGATCCTACGAGCAGTACTTC. Protein sequence: CASSWGLRGSYEQYF.

V usage is TRBV9 and J usage is TRBJ1-1; D remains unclear. V shed 6 bases and J shed 3 bases, with 12 bases lying between them. From germline, CDR1 is SGDLS and CDR2 YYNGEE. CDR3 size: 13 residues. CDR3 bases: TGTGCCAGCAACCGGTGGGCAGACACTGAAGCTTTCTTT. This encodes CASNRWADTEAFF.

The chain uses TRBV9 and TRBJ2-3; 9 positions match TRBD2. The V gene end was trimmed by 4 bases and the J gene end by 6 bases; junction bases not matched to a gene: 6. The CDR3 spans 14 residues. Germline CDR1 and CDR2: SGDLS and YYNGEE. CDR3 loop: CASSSGTSYDTQYF. In nucleotides, the CDR3 is TGTGCCAGCAGCAGCGGGACTAGCTACGATACGCAGTATTTT.

The CDR3 sequence is CASSQEISGQGGYEQYF. The CDR3 nucleotides read TGCGCCAGCAGCCAAGAAATTTCCGGGCAGGGAGGTTACGAGCAGTACTTC. This chain uses TRBV4-1 with TRBJ2-7, with a tentative D call TRBD2 (6 bases). CDR3 length: 17 amino acids. Germline assignment: CDR1 MGHRA and CDR2 YSYEKL. Trimming removed 0 bases from V and 4 bases from J, with 19 bases in between.

The chain employs TRBV5-6 and TRBJ1-5; D may be TRBD1 (5 bases). V gave up 4 bases and J gave up 0 bases, with 14 bases separating them. The length of the CDR3 is 16 residues. Germline lookup yields CDR1 SGHDT and CDR2 YYEEEE. The CDR3 nucleotides read TGTGCCAGCAGCCGATACAGGAGACCTAGCAATCAGCCCCAGCATTTT. It yields the protein CASSRYRRPSNQPQHF.

This sequence joins TRBV7-9 and TRBJ2-3; 7 bases map to TRBD2. With V trimmed by 6 bases and J by 3 bases, 6 bases remained unmatched. The germline gives CDR1 SEHNR, CDR2 FQNEAQ (reference sequence). CDR3 size: 14 residues. CDR3 nucleotide sequence: TGTGCCAGCAGAGGAGCGGGATCGACAGATACGCAGTATTTT. It translates to CASRGAGSTDTQYF.